This T cell receptor beta chain was profiled in a study of shared clonotypes between healthy human individuals. The germline V gene encodes CDR1 SQVTM and CDR2 ANQGSEA. This CDR3 is 12 amino acids long. The V and J ends lost 7 bases and 8 bases, in that order; junction bases with no gene match: 5. Donors comprised only Caucasian adults living in Nashville, Tennessee. Sequencing was at deep level. The authors sequenced unsorted PBMC DNA on ten immunoSEQ deep assay plates. Assay used: immunoSEQ multiplex PCR; TCRdb lists only in-frame clones, some missing. The table includes some 470,000 clones, 76% detected once.

The chain carries TRBV29-1 and TRBJ2-1, with 10 bases that match TRBD1. Sequenced sample: PBMCs. The origin of this receptor is a woman aged 35 to 49 in good health. Some clones in this sample may be carry-over from other donors' samples. The CDR3 nucleotides are TGCAGCGCCGGGACAGGGGCGGATGAGCAGTTCTTC. It yields the protein CSAGTGADEQFF.